The clone carrying this T cell receptor (beta chain) was observed a few times. The data derive from a study of regulatory T cells in long-lasting Graves disease. For TCR beta, libraries came from iRepertoire HTBI primers and Arm-PCR of CDR3 regions. TCRdb passed the multiplex PCR reads through MiXCR, listing each CDR3 protein once. The sample contains a few hundred thousand distinct CDR3 sequences, 23% of which appear only once. The V gene's germline CDR1 is MDHEN and CDR2 SYDVKM. This CDR3 comprises 12 residues. Trimming cost V 5 bases and J 6 bases, with 8 bases left between them. Time point defined: persistent/refractory GD, antithyroid drugs over 5 years with positive TRAb. Following extraction of RNA from PBMCs, that RNA was used to make the TCR library. American Thyroid Association guidelines served as the basis for diagnosing Graves' disease.

The gene calls are TRBV28 and TRBJ1-5; D unclear. Sequenced here: peripheral blood mononuclear cells (PBMCs), sampled when the disease was refractory, from a patient treated with antithyroid drugs. This TCR derives from a female donor with Graves disease. For the CDR3, the DNA is TGTGCCAGCAGTACCTTGGGTCAGCCCCAGCATTTT. Protein: CASSTLGQPQHF.